The source of this T cell receptor beta chain is a study of blood T cell repertoires in COVID-19. Looking at the study overall: Collection of acute and convalescent COVID-19 samples took place in the United States, Italy and Spain. The analysed material was cDNA or gDNA that came from T cells, B-cell-depleted T cells, or PBMCs.

V was clipped by 4 bases and J by 9 bases; unmatched bases: 15. This CDR3 has 16 amino acids. Germline V lookup: CDR1 SGHNT, CDR2 YYREEE (reference sequence). In the original processing: Amplification with reference gene primers provided the estimates of nucleated cell counts. Libraries were prepared by immunoSEQ multiplex PCR; TCRdb keeps only in-frame clonotypes and omits some of them. V and J calls and clone size are given by that table; D and trimming were obtained from the DNA. Here the sample spans around 250,000 clones, about 83% being singletons. The source material was peripheral blood. The chain joins TRBV5-4 to TRBJ2-1; 8 positions agree with TRBD2. This TCR was recovered from a man at least 80 years old with acute or convalescent COVID-19. The CDR3 loop is CASSRDGGGSVGEQFF. In nucleotides, the CDR3 is TGTGCCAGCAGCCGGGACGGCGGGGGGAGCGTGGGTGAGCAGTTCTTC.